These 23 T cell receptor beta chains share one sample of origin, sequenced in a study of cytomegalovirus exposure and HLA in healthy donors. PCR used 60 Vbeta primers and 13 Jbeta primers. Here immunoSEQ multiplex PCR was the method, and the copy in TCRdb shows in-frame clones only, minus some. The sample lists under 130,000 clones, 65% to 75% occurring once. The sequenced material came from PBMCs. All receptors come from a man aged 35 to 55 in good health and CMV-seropositive.

The V and J genes are TRBV25-1 and TRBJ2-2; no clear D gene. The CDR3 contains 14 residues. Germline CDR1 and CDR2: MGHDK and SYGVNS. Trimming removed 2 bases at V and 5 bases at J, with 9 bases between. The CDR3 DNA is TGTGCCAGCAGTGAACTTGACACGACCGGGGAGCTGTTTTTT. It translates to CASSELDTTGELFF.

The chain joins TRBV30 to TRBJ2-3; the D gene is possibly TRBD2 (5 bases). CDR3 length: 14 residues. V shed 0 bases and J shed 0 bases, with 7 bases lying between them. Germline CDR1 and CDR2: GTSNPN and SVGIG (reference sequence). The CDR3: CAWSVLVSTDTQYF. The CDR3 coding sequence is TGTGCCTGGAGTGTACTAGTGAGCACAGATACGCAGTATTTT. Variable domain in full (rest from reference TRBV30 and TRBJ2-3): SQTIHQWPATLVQPVGSPLSLECTVEGTSNPNLYWYRQAAGRGLQLLFYSVGIGQISSEVPQNLSASRPQDRQFILSSKKLLLSDSGFYLCAWSVLVSTDTQYFGPGTRLTVL.

The chain joins TRBV29-1 to TRBJ1-2, with TRBD1 as a possible D gene (6 bases). The CDR3 consists of 13 residues. CDR1 and CDR2 (germline): SQVTM, ANQGSEA. Trimming took 6 bases from V and 4 from J, leaving 15 bases between them. CDR3 coding DNA: TGCAGCGTGGAGGTCGGGGGGCTCTATGGCTACACCTTC. Protein product: CSVEVGGLYGYTF.

V is TRBV10-3 and J is TRBJ1-5, with a weak D call TRBD1 (6 bases). This CDR3 is 15 amino acids long. CDR1 is ENHRY and CDR2 is SYGVKD in the germline V gene. Trimming removed 3 bases from V and 6 bases from J, with 15 bases in between. The CDR3 sequence: CAISEGGGLGQPQHF. The CDR3 coding sequence is TGTGCCATCAGTGAAGGGGGGGGCTTGGGTCAGCCCCAGCATTTT.

This chain links TRBV13 with TRBJ2-3; TRBD1 aligns across 8 bases. This CDR3 region has 17 residues. Germline loops: CDR1 PRHDT, CDR2 FYEKMQ (reference sequence). V trimming: 5 bases; J trimming: 4 bases; junction bases outside the gene matches: 14. The CDR3 region has the DNA TGTGCCAGCAGCCAAACCACGGGACAGGAGGGGGCAGATACGCAGTATTTT. Translated, it gives CASSQTTGQEGADTQYF.

This clone turned up a few times. The chain combines TRBV19 with TRBJ2-1; D is ambiguous. This CDR3 comprises 11 residues. V lost 7 bases, J lost 6 bases, and 7 bases lay in between. In germline, CDR1 is LNHDA, CDR2 SQIVND (reference sequence). CDR3 in amino acids: CASKQSNEQFF. CDR3 DNA sequence: TGTGCCAGTAAACAGAGCAATGAGCAGTTCTTC.

The gene calls are TRBV10-3 and TRBJ2-3; TRBD2 agrees at 12 bases. V trimming: 2 bases; J trimming: 8 bases; junction bases outside the gene matches: 5. CDR3 length equals 15 residues. Germline-derived CDR1 and CDR2 are ENHRY and SYGVKD. The CDR3: CAISERTSGAPTQYF. The CDR3 coding sequence is TGTGCCATCAGTGAGAGGACTAGCGGGGCCCCTACGCAGTATTTT.

The rearrangement links TRBV6-5 to TRBJ1-3, with D hard to call. Germline CDR1 is MNHEY and CDR2 is SVGAGI. V lost 0 bases and J 0 bases, leaving 6 bases between the germline ends. This CDR3 contains 15 residues. As DNA, the CDR3 is TGTGCCAGCAGTTACTCGTTCTACTCTGGAAACACCATATATTTT. Its translation is CASSYSFYSGNTIYF.

V gene TRBV7-8 combines with J gene TRBJ2-1; 7 bases match TRBD2. The CDR3 runs to 18 residues. V was clipped by 2 bases and J by 5 bases; unmatched bases: 15. Per germline, CDR1 SGHVS and CDR2 FQNEAQ. The CDR3 nucleotides read TGTGCCAGCAGCTTACTGGGTTTTGAGGCGGGAGTGAACAATGAGCAGTTCTTC. Residues: CASSLLGFEAGVNNEQFF.

The chain employs TRBV7-9 and TRBJ1-1; weak D call: TRBD1 (6 bases). Looked up from germline, CDR1 is SEHNR and CDR2 is FQNEAQ (reference sequence). V lost 7 bases and J 3 bases, leaving 18 bases between the germline ends. The CDR3 length is 15 residues. CDR3 sequence: CASTPRGATDTEAFF. In DNA form, the CDR3 reads TGTGCCAGCACCCCCCGGGGGGCGACAGACACTGAAGCTTTCTTT.

The chain combines TRBV7-9 with TRBJ1-1; D call uncertain. Germline V gene sequence: CDR1 SEHNR, CDR2 FQNEAQ (reference sequence). V was cut by 3 bases and J by 0 bases, with 8 bases left in between. The CDR3 spans 14 residues. The CDR3 sequence: CASSLTGVNTEAFF. CDR3 in DNA: TGTGCCAGCAGCTTGACGGGAGTGAACACTGAAGCTTTCTTT.

The rearrangement links TRBV27 to TRBJ1-2, with D possibly being TRBD1 (6 bases). Trimming left V 1 base short and J 7 bases short, with 13 bases between. Germline loops: CDR1 MNHEY, CDR2 SMNVEV (reference sequence). This CDR3 spans 14 amino acids. CDR3 residues: CASSLFGGGSGYTF. The CDR3, as DNA: TGTGCCAGCAGTTTATTTGGGGGCGGTTCTGGCTACACCTTC.

This chain joins TRBV7-9 and TRBJ1-2; 10 nucleotides align to TRBD1. The CDR3 sequence is 14 residues long. Trimming took 5 bases from V and 8 from J; bases not matched to a gene: 8. The germline CDR1 and CDR2 sequences are SEHNR and FQNEAQ (reference sequence). This CDR3 reads CASSLRGTGAGYTF. As DNA, the CDR3 is TGTGCCAGCAGCCTTCGGGGGACAGGGGCCGGCTACACCTTC.

This clone was counted between two and nine times. This rearrangement joins TRBV7-9 to TRBJ2-7, with 8 bases matching TRBD1. The germline V gene has CDR1 SEHNR and CDR2 FQNEAQ (reference sequence). This CDR3 is 15 amino acids long. J gave up 5 bases and V 1 base, and 7 bases lay outside the gene matches. Here the CDR3 DNA reads TGTGCCAGCAGCTTAGATGCAGGGGGCTGGAACGAGCAGTACGTC. The encoded protein is CASSLDAGGWNEQYV.

This chain connects TRBV4-1 to TRBJ1-3; tentative D call: TRBD1 (5 bases). The CDR3 spans 15 residues. CDR1 is MGHRA, CDR2 YSYEKL, per germline. Trimming cost V 1 base and J 0 bases, with 7 bases left between them. In DNA form, the CDR3 reads TGCGCCAGCAGCCAAGGACAGAACTCTGGAAACACCATATATTTT. Protein sequence: CASSQGQNSGNTIYF.

The genes are TRBV5-1 and TRBJ2-7; the D gene is possibly TRBD2 (5 bases). CDR1 and CDR2 (germline): SGHRS, YFSETQ. Trimming took off 9 bases at V and 7 bases at J, with 14 bases between the two ends. The CDR3 runs to 11 residues. In DNA, the CDR3 is TGCGCCACCAAACTTGAGGGTGAGCAGTACTTC. It yields the protein CATKLEGEQYF.

This chain joins TRBV7-8 and TRBJ1-2, with TRBD1 identical over 7 bases. V lost 5 bases to trimming and J lost 2 bases; unmatched junction nucleotides: 8. The CDR3 is 15 residues long. Germline V gene sequence: CDR1 SGHVS, CDR2 FQNEAQ. CDR3 region: CASSPSETGNYGYTF. The CDR3 coding sequence is TGTGCCAGCAGCCCAAGTGAGACAGGGAACTATGGCTACACCTTC.

This clone appeared a few times. The chain has TRBV28 and TRBJ1-5; 7 bases line up with TRBD1. V was pared by 9 bases and J by 2 bases, with 10 bases of the junction left unmatched. This CDR3 spans 15 amino acids. Germline CDR1 is MDHEN and CDR2 is SYDVKM. Here the CDR3 reads CASIQGTFRNQPQHF. The CDR3 nucleotides are TGTGCCAGTATACAGGGGACGTTTCGCAATCAGCCCCAGCATTTT. Together with reference TRBV28 and TRBJ1-5, the CDR3 gives the full variable domain: DVKVTQSSRYLVKRTGEKVFLECVQDMDHENMFWYRQDPGLGLRLIYFSYDVKMKEKGDIPEGYSVSREKKERFSLILESASTNQTSMYLCASIQGTFRNQPQHFGDGTRLSIL.

The chain links TRBV11-2 to TRBJ2-7; D is perhaps TRBD1 (6 bases). Trimming pared 7 bases from V and 3 bases from J, leaving 19 bases between. This CDR3 has 15 residues. The germline V gene has CDR1 SGHAT and CDR2 FQNNGV. The CDR3 DNA follows: TGTGCCAGCACCCTTAGTAGGACAGCGGACTACGAGCAGTACTTC. Amino acid sequence: CASTLSRTADYEQYF. The entire variable domain, with the rest obtained from reference TRBV11-2 and TRBJ2-7, is as follows: EAGVAQSPRYKIIEKRQSVAFWCNPISGHATLYWYQQILGQGPKLLIQFQNNGVVDDSQLPKDRFSAERLKGVDSTLKIQPAKLEDSAVYLCASTLSRTADYEQYFGPGTRLTVT.

J is TRBJ2-5 and V is TRBV30; the D gene is possibly TRBD2 (5 bases). Germline CDR1 and CDR2: GTSNPN and SVGIG (reference sequence). The CDR3 has 12 amino acids. The V end lost 4 bases, the J end lost 5 bases, and 11 bases lay between the germline ends. The CDR3 coding sequence is TGTGCCTGGAAGAACGGGAAGGAGACCCAGTACTTC. It yields the protein CAWKNGKETQYF.

The chain carries TRBV5-4 and TRBJ2-5; TRBD1 aligns across 9 bases. Germline assignment: CDR1 SGHNT and CDR2 YYREEE (reference sequence). The CDR3 has 15 amino acids. J was trimmed by 5 bases and V by 3 bases; bases with no gene match: 8. CDR3 sequence reads: CASSYGQGREETQYF. DNA for the CDR3: TGTGCCAGCAGCTATGGACAGGGGAGGGAGGAGACCCAGTACTTC.

This clone appeared a few times. The rearrangement links TRBV15 to TRBJ2-1, with TRBD2 identical over 9 bases. J was trimmed by 4 bases and V by 0 bases; bases with no gene match: 7. Per germline, CDR1 LNHNV and CDR2 YYDKDF (reference sequence). This CDR3 contains 17 residues. This CDR3 reads CATSRERGLAIYNEQFF. The CDR3 DNA is TGTGCCACCAGCAGAGAAAGAGGACTAGCGATTTACAATGAGCAGTTCTTC.

This clone showed up just once. This CDR3 is CASTSTRTDGYTF. CDR3 bases: TGTGCCAGCACTAGTACTAGGACAGATGGCTACACCTTC. This rearrangement joins TRBV19 to TRBJ1-2; tentatively, D is TRBD1 (6 bases). Trimming stripped 9 bases from V and 6 bases from J, with 17 bases between. Per the germline V gene, CDR1 is LNHDA and CDR2 is SQIVND (reference sequence). The CDR3 sequence is 13 residues long.